This record looks at one T cell receptor (beta chain) sequence and its context. The antigen remains undetermined. The PCR ran on 60 Vbeta and 13 Jbeta primers. The authors' processing: Around 11 million shared chains were among the roughly 78 million unique TCR beta chains that a later analysis counted. The method was immunoSEQ multiplex PCR; TCRdb's version includes in-frame clones alone and lacks a portion of them. Clonal size and the V and J genes are those of that table, whereas D and trimming came from the DNA. Here the sample spans 170,000 or so clones, roughly three quarters being singletons. The data derive from a study of cytomegalovirus exposure and HLA in healthy donors. This CDR3 comprises 14 residues. V lost 6 bases to trimming and J lost 3 bases; unmatched junction nucleotides: 7. CDR1 and CDR2 (germline): SGHDN, FVKESK. The study, taken as a whole, reports: Certain sequence variants were highly shared and formed a cluster, and this cluster was likely a sequencing artifact. Some segments of the V type, notably TRBV6-2 and TRBV6-3, were excluded as indistinguishable.

The sequence was obtained from a woman aged 45-60 years in good health and CMV-seropositive. Input material: PBMCs. V usage is TRBV14 and J usage is TRBJ1-2, with TRBD1 identical over 7 bases. The CDR3 loop is CASSRQGGYYGYTF. CDR3 sequence (DNA): TGTGCCAGCAGTCGACAGGGAGGCTACTATGGCTACACCTTC. Drawing the rest from reference TRBV14 and TRBJ1-2, the complete variable domain is EAGVTQFPSHSVIEKGQTVTLRCDPISGHDNLYWYRRVMGKEIKFLLHFVKESKQDESGMPNNRFLAERTGGTYSTLKVQPAELEDSGVYFCASSRQGGYYGYTFGSGTRLTVV.